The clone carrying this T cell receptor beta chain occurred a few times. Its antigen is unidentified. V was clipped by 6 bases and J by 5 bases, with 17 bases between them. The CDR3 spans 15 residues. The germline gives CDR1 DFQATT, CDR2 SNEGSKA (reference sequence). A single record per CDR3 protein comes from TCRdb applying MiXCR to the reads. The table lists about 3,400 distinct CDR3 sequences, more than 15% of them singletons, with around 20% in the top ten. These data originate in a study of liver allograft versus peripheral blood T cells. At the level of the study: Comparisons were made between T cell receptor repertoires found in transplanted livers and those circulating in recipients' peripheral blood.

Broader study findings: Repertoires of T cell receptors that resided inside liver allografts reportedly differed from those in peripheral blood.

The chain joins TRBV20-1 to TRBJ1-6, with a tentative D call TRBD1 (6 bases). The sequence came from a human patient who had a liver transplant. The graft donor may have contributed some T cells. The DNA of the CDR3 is TGCAGTGCCCCAAGGGACCGGACAGATAATTCACCCCTCCACTTT. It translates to CSAPRDRTDNSPLHF.